This TCR beta chain is from a study of blood T cell repertoires in COVID-19. Across the whole study: Samples came from the United States, Italy and Spain, spanning acute and convalescent COVID-19.

In the authors' methods: From reference gene primer amplification, estimates of nucleated cell counts were derived. Only in-frame clones appear in the TCRdb table, and some are missing; sequencing was by immunoSEQ multiplex PCR. V and J calls plus clone size are reproduced from that table; the DNA served to infer D and trimming. The table includes 150,000 to 200,000 clones, more than 80% detected once. Germline CDR1 KGHSH, CDR2 LQKENI. The CDR3 consists of 14 residues. The V end lost 3 bases, the J end lost 2 bases, and 10 bases lay between the germline ends. The clonotype originates from a man aged 45-60 years with acute or convalescent COVID-19. The sequencing sample was made of peripheral blood. The chain links TRBV18 to TRBJ2-5; maybe TRBD2 (6 bases). The CDR3 nucleotides read TGTGCCAGCTCACCCCGGGACTTACAAGAGACCCAGTACTTC. Translating it yields CASSPRDLQETQYF.